The entry below gives a single T cell receptor beta chain sequence along with its context. The sample originates from a study of shared clonotypes between healthy human individuals. Trimming shortened V by 2 bases and J by 2 bases, and 16 bases separated the two germline ends. This CDR3 is built from 16 residues. CDR1 is MDHEN and CDR2 is SYDVKM in the germline V gene. Some clones are missing from TCRdb's copy, which holds only in-frame ones; the method was immunoSEQ multiplex PCR. Among 1.6 million or so clones listed, 98% to 99% were seen once. The sequence came from a man in his thirties or forties in good health. The sequenced sample consisted of naive CD4+ T cells sorted from blood. Stated subset: CD45RA+ positively selected. The chain joins TRBV28 to TRBJ2-7; D uncertain. In DNA form, the CDR3 reads TGTGCCAGCAGTTTAGGTAAGGGTGTATCACCCTACGAGCAGTACTTC. Translation: CASSLGKGVSPYEQYF. Supplemented by reference TRBV28 and TRBJ2-7, the full variable domain reads DVKVTQSSRYLVKRTGEKVFLECVQDMDHENMFWYRQDPGLGLRLIYFSYDVKMKEKGDIPEGYSVSREKKERFSLILESASTNQTSMYLCASSLGKGVSPYEQYFGPGTRLTVT.